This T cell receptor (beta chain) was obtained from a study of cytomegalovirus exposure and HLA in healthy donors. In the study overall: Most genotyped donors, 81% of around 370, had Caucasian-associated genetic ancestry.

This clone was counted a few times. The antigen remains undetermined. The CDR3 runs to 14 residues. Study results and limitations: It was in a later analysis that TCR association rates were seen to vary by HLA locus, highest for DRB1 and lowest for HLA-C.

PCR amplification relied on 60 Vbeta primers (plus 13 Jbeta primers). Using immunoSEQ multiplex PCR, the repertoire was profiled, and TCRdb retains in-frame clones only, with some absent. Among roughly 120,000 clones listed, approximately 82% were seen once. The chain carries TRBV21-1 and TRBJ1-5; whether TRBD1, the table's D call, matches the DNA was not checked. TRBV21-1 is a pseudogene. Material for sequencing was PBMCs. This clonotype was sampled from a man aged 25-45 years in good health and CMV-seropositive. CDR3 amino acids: CASSPREVYQPQHF. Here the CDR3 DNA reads TGTGCCAGCAGCCCCAGGGAAGTGTATCAGCCCCAGCATTTT.